The 5 T cell receptor beta chains below all came from one sample that was sequenced in a study of blood T cell repertoires in COVID-19. Assay: immunoSEQ multiplex PCR; the TCRdb copy retains only in-frame clones and omits some. Among 180,000 or so clones, roughly 89% were seen once, and the ten largest hold around 7%. Sequencing input: peripheral blood. The origin of the receptors is a man between 35 and 55 years old with acute or convalescent COVID-19.

The chain uses TRBV6-1 and TRBJ2-3; maybe TRBD1 (6 bases). The CDR3 is made up of 16 amino acids. Germline values: CDR1 MNHNS, CDR2 SASEGT. The V end lost 4 bases, the J end lost 0 bases, and 14 bases lay between the germline ends. The CDR3 nucleotides are TGTGCCAGCAGTGCCCTTGGACAGTTGAGCACAGATACGCAGTATTTT. It translates to CASSALGQLSTDTQYF.

The chain uses TRBV3-1 (or the pseudogene TRBV3-2) and TRBJ1-1; no reliable D call. Germline CDR1 is LGHDT and CDR2 is YNNKEL (reference sequence). V lost 4 bases and J 4 bases, leaving 10 bases between the germline ends. This CDR3 is 13 amino acids long. In DNA form, the CDR3 reads TGTGCCAGCAGCCCGGGAGTTGGCACTGAAGCTTTCTTT. Translation: CASSPGVGTEAFF.

The chain is built from TRBV6-5 and TRBJ1-4; 7 positions match TRBD1. CDR1 MNHEY and CDR2 SVGAGI come from the germline V gene. The CDR3 length is 14 residues. The V segment lost 4 bases and the J segment 2 bases; nucleotides outside the gene matches: 1. The CDR3 protein is CASSLTGTNEKLFF. CDR3 DNA: TGTGCCAGCAGTTTGACAGGGACTAATGAAAAACTGTTTTTT.

This clone was found a few times. The DNA for the CDR3 is TGTGCCAGTAGTATCGCTGGACAGGGAGATATCTATGGCTACACCTTC. Residues: CASSIAGQGDIYGYTF. The J gene is TRBJ1-2, the V gene TRBV19, with 8 bases fitting TRBD1. The junction had 10 bases not matched to a gene; V was cut back by 3 bases and J by 4 bases. Germline V gene lookup returns CDR1 LNHDA and CDR2 SQIVND (reference sequence). The CDR3 is 16 amino acids.

The V call is TRBV23-1, the J call TRBJ1-5, with 11 bases lining up with TRBD1. TRBV23-1 carries the ORF label, with uncertain function. V was pared by 3 bases and J by 0 bases, with 7 bases of the junction left unmatched. The CDR3 consists of 18 residues. CDR3 DNA: TGCGCCAGCAGTCATTCGGACAGGGGGCAATGTAGCAATCAGCCCCAGCATTTT. This codes for CASSHSDRGQCSNQPQHF.